The source of this TCR beta chain is a study of OX40 agonist ivuxolimab in advanced cancers. Study results and caveats: CD8+ T cells (on average) carried more expanded clones than CD4+ T cells. Both CD4+ and CD8+ T cell populations in blood had undergone clonal expansion by week 6 at 0.1 to 3.0 mg/kg.

On this clone itself: Its antigen is as yet unknown. The same CDR3 also results from other DNA sequences found in this sample.

Clones were read by immunoSEQ multiplex PCR, and TCRdb kept only the in-frame ones, dropping some. The data show tens of thousands of clones, with approximately 90% seen just once and around 12% held by the top ten. Trimming removed 10 bases from V and 7 bases from J, with 8 bases in between. Germline assignment: CDR1 ENHRY and CDR2 SYGVKD. The CDR3 length is 10 residues. At cycle 4 day 1, cycle 7 day 1, and baseline, blood was sampled. This chain links TRBV10-3 with TRBJ2-1; D gene uncertain. Sequencing was performed on CD4+ or CD8+ T cells sorted from blood, taken in a trial of the OX40 agonist ivuxolimab. The clonotype was recovered from an adult with an advanced solid tumor such as melanoma, head and neck, liver or kidney cancer. The CDR3 nucleotides read TGTGCCACCCTTGGAAATGAGCAGTTCTTC. Translating it yields CATLGNEQFF.